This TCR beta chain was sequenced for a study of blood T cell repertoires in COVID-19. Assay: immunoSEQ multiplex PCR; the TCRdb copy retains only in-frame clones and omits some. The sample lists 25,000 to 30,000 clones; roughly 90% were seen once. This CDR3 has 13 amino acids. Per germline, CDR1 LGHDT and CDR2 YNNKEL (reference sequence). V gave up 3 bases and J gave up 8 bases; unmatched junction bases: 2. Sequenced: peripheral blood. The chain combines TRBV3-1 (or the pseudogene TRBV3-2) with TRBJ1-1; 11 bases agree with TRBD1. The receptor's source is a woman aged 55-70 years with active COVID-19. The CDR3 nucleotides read TGTGCCAGCAGCCACAGGGACAGGGGGGAAGCTTTCTTT. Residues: CASSHRDRGEAFF.